These T cell receptor beta chains were read from a single sample in a study of regulatory T cells in long-lasting Graves disease. Each CDR3 protein gets one entry after TCRdb re-called the multiplex PCR reads with MiXCR. The data show over 500,000 distinct CDR3 sequences, roughly 15% seen once. The same sample was also studied in work on T cells in Graves' hyperthyroidism and ophthalmopathy.

The source was peripheral blood mononuclear cells (PBMCs), collected at new diagnosis, from a patient treated with antithyroid drugs. These receptors came from a man aged 18 to 29 with Graves disease. Each CDR3 is given with its conserved first and last residue. Fields, in order: V gene, D gene, clone size, J gene, CDR3 length, CDR3 DNA, CDR3 protein. D genes are given only for firm matches. Size is stated for part of the rows, as once, few or many counts, or as a class when the clone is expanded.

V: TRBV20-1; D: TRBD2; size: many; J: TRBJ2-3; length: 17; DNA: TGCAGTGCTAGAGATTTTTGGACTAGCGGAAGCACAGATACGCAGTATTTT; CDR3: CSARDFWTSGSTDTQYF
V: TRBV28; D: TRBD2; size: many; J: TRBJ2-3; length: 16; DNA: TGTGCCAGCAGTTTATTATCTAGCGGGAGCACAGATACGCAGTATTTT; CDR3: CASSLLSSGSTDTQYF
V: TRBV6-9; D: -; size: few; J: TRBJ2-3; length: 15; DNA: TGTGCCAGCAGTTACGCGGGACCGCGCACAGATACGCAGTATTTT; CDR3: CASSYAGPRTDTQYF
V: TRBV11-2; D: TRBD2; size: many; J: TRBJ2-1; length: 15; DNA: TGTGCCAGCAGCACACTAGCGGGAGTGATGGGTGAGCAGTTCTTC; CDR3: CASSTLAGVMGEQFF
V: TRBV5-1; D: TRBD2; size: many; J: TRBJ2-1; length: 20; DNA: TGTGCCAGCAGCTTTAGGGTTCTGGGACGCACTAGCGGGGCTCGCAATGAGCAGTTCTTC; CDR3: CASSFRVLGRTSGARNEQFF
V: TRBV20-1; D: TRBD1; size: many; J: TRBJ2-1; length: 17; DNA: TGCAGTGCTAGAGATCTCGGGCAGGGGGTATCCTACAATGAGCAGTTCTTC; CDR3: CSARDLGQGVSYNEQFF
V: TRBV7-9; D: TRBD2; size: once; J: TRBJ2-7; length: 15; DNA: TGTGCCAGCAGCTCTCGGACTAGCGCGTTGGCGGAGCAGTACTTC; CDR3: CASSSRTSALAEQYF
V: TRBV9; D: -; size: few; J: TRBJ2-2; length: 15; DNA: TGTGCCAGCAGCGTCACAGGGATCTCCACCGGGGAGCTGTTTTTT; CDR3: CASSVTGISTGELFF
V: TRBV7-9; D: -; size: many; J: TRBJ2-1; length: 15; DNA: TGTGCCAGCAGCTTCTCGGCGTCGGAGGCCAATGAGCAGTTCTTC; CDR3: CASSFSASEANEQFF
V: TRBV11-1; D: TRBD2; size: -; J: TRBJ2-7; length: 16; DNA: TGTGCCAGCAGCCCCACTAGCGGGTGGAGCTCCTACGAGCAGTACTTC; CDR3: CASSPTSGWSSYEQYF
V: TRBV12-3/TRBV12-4; D: -; size: many; J: TRBJ2-7; length: 11; DNA: TGTGCCAGCAGCCAAGGCTTCGAGCAGTACTTC; CDR3: CASSQGFEQYF
V: TRBV29-1; D: -; size: few; J: TRBJ2-1; length: 12; DNA: TGCAGCGGCCGTAATACAGGCAATGAGCAGTTCTTC; CDR3: CSGRNTGNEQFF
V: TRBV9; D: TRBD2; size: few; J: TRBJ2-1; length: 15; DNA: TGTGCCAGCAGCGTCTCTAGCGGGAGGGAAGATGAGCAGTTCTTC; CDR3: CASSVSSGREDEQFF
V: TRBV20-1; D: TRBD1; size: few; J: TRBJ2-7; length: 14; DNA: TGCAGTGCTTGGGACAGAAGATACTCCTACGAGCAGTACTTC; CDR3: CSAWDRRYSYEQYF
V: TRBV2; D: -; size: many; J: TRBJ1-1; length: 16; DNA: TGTGCCAGCAGCGGAAAGCCGGACAGACTGAACACTGAAGCTTTCTTT; CDR3: CASSGKPDRLNTEAFF
V: TRBV5-1; D: -; size: few; J: TRBJ2-2; length: 16; DNA: TGCGCCAGCAGACCGCCGGGACCTAGGAGCACCGGGGAGCTGTTTTTT; CDR3: CASRPPGPRSTGELFF
V: TRBV4-1; D: TRBD1; size: once; J: TRBJ2-1; length: 17; DNA: TGCGCCAGCAGCCACGCTCGGACAGGGTCGCCCTACAATGAGCAGTTCTTC; CDR3: CASSHARTGSPYNEQFF
V: TRBV12-3/TRBV12-4; D: -; size: many; J: TRBJ1-1; length: 15; DNA: TGTGCCAGCAGTTTAAGTGGTCCGATGAACACTGAAGCTTTCTTT; CDR3: CASSLSGPMNTEAFF
V: TRBV27; D: TRBD2; size: many; J: TRBJ2-1; length: 15; DNA: TGTGCCAGCAGTCTTACTAGCGGACCTTACAATGAGCAGTTCTTC; CDR3: CASSLTSGPYNEQFF
V: TRBV3-1; D: -; size: few; J: TRBJ1-6; length: 14; DNA: TGTGCCAGCAGCCAAGATAACCGCCTCCAGCTGGTCCACTTT; CDR3: CASSQDNRLQLVHF
V: TRBV5-5; D: -; size: -; J: TRBJ1-1; length: 15; DNA: TGTGCCAGCAGCTTGGAGGGCTGGGGCCGCCCTGAAGCTTTCTTT; CDR3: CASSLEGWGRPEAFF
V: TRBV28; D: TRBD1; size: -; J: TRBJ1-1; length: 14; DNA: TGTGCCAGCAGTTACTTTTCAGGGGGGACTGAAGCTTTCTTT; CDR3: CASSYFSGGTEAFF
V: TRBV12-3/TRBV12-4; D: -; size: -; J: TRBJ2-3; length: 12; DNA: TGTGCCAGCACCCTATACAAAGATACGCAGTATTTT; CDR3: CASTLYKDTQYF
V: TRBV28; D: -; size: -; J: TRBJ2-7; length: 13; DNA: TGTGCCAGCAGTTTCTCTGAAAAATACGAGCAGCACTTC; CDR3: CASSFSEKYEQHF
V: TRBV2; D: TRBD2; size: many; J: TRBJ2-3; length: 14; DNA: TGTGCCAGCAGGAAAAGGGACTACACAGATACGCAGTATTTT; CDR3: CASRKRDYTDTQYF
V: TRBV19; D: TRBD2; size: -; J: TRBJ2-1; length: 15; DNA: TGTGCCAGTAGCATCACCGGGACTAGCGGAAATGAGCAGTTCTTC; CDR3: CASSITGTSGNEQFF
V: TRBV3-1; D: TRBD1; size: -; J: TRBJ2-2; length: 17; DNA: TGTGCCAGCAGCCATCCCGACAGGGGGCGCCGCACCGGGGAGCTGTTTTTT; CDR3: CASSHPDRGRRTGELFF
V: TRBV28; D: -; size: many; J: TRBJ2-7; length: 16; DNA: TGTGCCAGCAGTTTAAGTACGGGGGGCTCCGGGTGGGAGCAGTACTTC; CDR3: CASSLSTGGSGWEQYF
V: TRBV18; D: -; size: few; J: TRBJ1-5; length: 15; DNA: TGTGCCAGCTCACCGGTGGATGGCACAGGTCAGCCCCAGCATTTT; CDR3: CASSPVDGTGQPQHF
V: TRBV4-2; D: TRBD2; size: few; J: TRBJ2-7; length: 14; DNA: TGTGCCAGCAGCCCCGTCGGGGGGAGCTTTGGGCAGTACTTC; CDR3: CASSPVGGSFGQYF
V: TRBV12-5; D: -; size: many; J: TRBJ2-3; length: 16; DNA: TGTGCTAGTGGTTTGGCACGGACAGTCACCACAGATACGCAGTATTTT; CDR3: CASGLARTVTTDTQYF
V: TRBV4-2; D: -; size: -; J: TRBJ2-7; length: 14; DNA: TGTGCCAGCAGCCAAGCGGTCAGGGGCTACGAGCAGTACTTC; CDR3: CASSQAVRGYEQYF
V: TRBV2; D: TRBD2; size: -; J: TRBJ2-4; length: 15; DNA: TGTGCCAGCAGTGTTCTAGCGGGAGTGGAAAACATTCAGTACTTC; CDR3: CASSVLAGVENIQYF
V: TRBV27; D: -; size: many; J: TRBJ1-5; length: 14; DNA: TGTGCCAGCAGCCCGCGCCGGGGCCATCAGCCCCAGCATTTT; CDR3: CASSPRRGHQPQHF
V: TRBV4-1; D: TRBD1; size: -; J: TRBJ2-2; length: 17; DNA: TGCGCCAGCAGCCAAAGGACGGGACAGGGCGACACCGGGGAGCTGTTTTTT; CDR3: CASSQRTGQGDTGELFF
V: TRBV9; D: -; size: -; J: TRBJ2-2; length: 15; DNA: TGTGCCAGCAGCGTACGCGGGCAGAACACCGGGGAGCTGTTTTTT; CDR3: CASSVRGQNTGELFF
V: TRBV2; D: TRBD1; size: -; J: TRBJ1-3; length: 14; DNA: TGTGCCAGCAGGGGGACAGGGGCTGGAAACACCATATATTTT; CDR3: CASRGTGAGNTIYF
V: TRBV19; D: -; size: few; J: TRBJ1-5; length: 15; DNA: TGTGCCAGTACCACAACAGGGTTTCTGAATCAGCCCCAGCATTTT; CDR3: CASTTTGFLNQPQHF
V: TRBV2; D: -; size: many; J: TRBJ2-7; length: 15; DNA: TGTGCCAGCAGTCGGACACGCGTAAACTCCTACGAGCAGTACTTC; CDR3: CASSRTRVNSYEQYF
V: TRBV20-1; D: TRBD1; size: few; J: TRBJ1-1; length: 13; DNA: TGCAGTGCTAAGGACAGGGGGTTGGTGATGGCTTTCTTT; CDR3: CSAKDRGLVMAFF
V: TRBV18; D: -; size: many; J: TRBJ2-1; length: 13; DNA: TGTGCCAGCTCAGCGACCCAGGGCTTTGAGCAGTTCTTC; CDR3: CASSATQGFEQFF
V: TRBV3-1; D: TRBD1; size: few; J: TRBJ1-1; length: 15; DNA: TGTGCCAGCAGCCAAGACCAGACAGGGGGCTCTAAAGCTTTCTTT; CDR3: CASSQDQTGGSKAFF
V: TRBV27; D: TRBD1; size: few; J: TRBJ1-1; length: 15; DNA: TGTGCCAGCAGTTTCACAGGGGGCCCAAACACTGAAGCTTTCTTT; CDR3: CASSFTGGPNTEAFF
V: TRBV20-1; D: -; size: -; J: TRBJ1-6; length: 16; DNA: TGCAGTGCTTTGTCCGGGTGGTGGACCTATAATTCACCCCTCCACTTT; CDR3: CSALSGWWTYNSPLHF
V: TRBV20-1; D: -; size: -; J: TRBJ2-1; length: 13; DNA: TGCGGGGGACTCGCCCCAGGCCACAATGAGCAGTTCTTC; CDR3: CGGLAPGHNEQFF
V: TRBV28; D: TRBD2; size: few; J: TRBJ2-3; length: 18; DNA: TGTGCCAGCAGTTCCCTAGGACTAGCGGGAGGGCTCCGGGATACGCAGTATTTT; CDR3: CASSSLGLAGGLRDTQYF
V: TRBV6-1; D: -; size: -; J: TRBJ1-3; length: 13; DNA: TGTGCCAGCAGCCCCGGGGTGGGAAACACCATATATTTT; CDR3: CASSPGVGNTIYF